The 6 T cell receptor beta chains listed next were all sequenced from one sample in a study of response to subunit inactivated influenza vaccine. TCRdb used MiXCR to reprocess the RT-PCR reads, holding one entry per CDR3 protein. Here the sample spans about 700,000 distinct CDR3 sequences, 14% being singletons. The sequencing used PBMCs from blood, collected less than 15 days before vaccination. These receptors were taken from a middle-aged man who received an inactivated influenza vaccine.

This sequence joins TRBV6-2 or TRBV6-3 and TRBJ2-7; 8 bases map to TRBD2. The CDR3 totals 16 residues. Germline trimming cut 2 bases from V and 2 bases from J; bases unmatched to any gene: 8. The germline V gene encodes CDR1 MNHEY and CDR2 SVGEGT. This CDR3 reads CASSYRSGGAPYEQYF. The CDR3, as DNA: TGTGCCAGCAGTTACAGAAGCGGGGGAGCGCCCTACGAGCAGTACTTC.

This clonotype was detected a few times. The rearrangement joins TRBV20-1 to TRBJ1-6; D remains unclear. With 6 bases removed from V and 9 bases from J, the gap between germline ends came to 18 bases. This CDR3 has 14 residues. Germline V gives CDR1 DFQATT, CDR2 SNEGSKA (reference sequence). CDR3 in amino acids: CSAPGGQGSSPLHF. For the CDR3, the DNA is TGCAGTGCACCCGGCGGCCAAGGGAGTTCACCCCTCCACTTT.

The table lists this clonotype with a few counts. The chain is built from TRBV6-5 and TRBJ2-2; 11 bases agree with TRBD2. J was trimmed by 2 bases and V by 0 bases; bases with no gene match: 5. Germline V lookup: CDR1 MNHEY, CDR2 SVGAGI. This CDR3 region has 18 residues. CDR3 protein: CASSYSSTSGGNTGELFF. For the CDR3, the DNA is TGTGCCAGCAGTTACTCGAGTACTAGCGGGGGAAACACCGGGGAGCTGTTTTTT.

At least ten counts were recorded for this clonotype. The chain is built from TRBV12-3 or TRBV12-4 and TRBJ1-6, with 9 bases fitting TRBD1. This CDR3 region has 15 residues. J was trimmed by 6 bases and V by 3 bases; bases with no gene match: 3. The CDR3 DNA follows: TGTGCCAGCAGTTTTAGGGACAGGGTTAATTCACCCCTCCACTTT. This codes for CASSFRDRVNSPLHF.

The chain recombines TRBV5-1 with TRBJ1-1; D is possibly TRBD1 (5 bases). CDR3 length equals 15 residues. The ends were cut back, 0 bases at V and 5 bases at J, with 14 bases in the middle. Germline V CDR1 and CDR2: SGHRS, YFSETQ. CDR3 sequence: CASSLASGVRTEAFF. CDR3 DNA: TGCGCCAGCAGCTTGGCCTCGGGGGTAAGGACTGAAGCTTTCTTT.

There are a few counts of this clonotype. This rearrangement joins TRBV18 to TRBJ1-1, with 9 bases aligning to TRBD1. The J segment lost 4 bases and the V segment lost 7 bases, leaving 10 bases of the junction unmatched. This CDR3 is built from 15 residues. Germline CDR1 KGHSH, CDR2 LQKENI. In DNA form, the CDR3 reads TGTGCCAGCTTCGCGGGACAGGGATTGGGCACTGAAGCTTTCTTT. It codes for CASFAGQGLGTEAFF. The entire variable domain, with the rest obtained from reference TRBV18 and TRBJ1-1, is as follows: NAGVMQNPRHLVRRRGQEARLRCSPMKGHSHVYWYRQLPEEGLKFMVYLQKENIIDESGMPKERFSAEFPKEGPSILRIQQVVRGDSAAYFCASFAGQGLGTEAFFGQGTRLTVV.